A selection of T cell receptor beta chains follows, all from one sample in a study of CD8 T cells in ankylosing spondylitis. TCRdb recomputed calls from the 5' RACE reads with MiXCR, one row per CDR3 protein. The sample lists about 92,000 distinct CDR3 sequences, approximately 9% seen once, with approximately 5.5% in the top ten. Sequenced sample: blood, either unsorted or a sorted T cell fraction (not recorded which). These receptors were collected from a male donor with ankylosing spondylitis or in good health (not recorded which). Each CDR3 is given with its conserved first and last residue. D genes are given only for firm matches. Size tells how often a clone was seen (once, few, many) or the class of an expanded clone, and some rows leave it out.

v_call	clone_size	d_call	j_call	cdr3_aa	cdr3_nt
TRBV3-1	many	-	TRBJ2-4	CASSQANIQYF	TGTGCCAGCAGCCAAGCGAACATTCAGTACTTC
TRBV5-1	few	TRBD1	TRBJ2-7	CASTGGYEQYF	TGCGCCAGCACAGGGGGTTACGAGCAGTACTTC
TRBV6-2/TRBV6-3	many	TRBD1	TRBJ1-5	CASSYQGAYSNQPQHF	TGTGCCAGCAGTTATCAGGGGGCATATAGCAATCAGCCCCAGCATTTT
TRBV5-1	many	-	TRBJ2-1	CASRPPLDSPGEQFF	TGCGCCAGCAGGCCCCCCCTGGACTCTCCAGGTGAGCAGTTCTTC
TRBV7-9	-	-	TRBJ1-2	CASSSKGANYGYTF	TGTGCCAGCAGCTCAAAGGGGGCTAACTATGGCTACACCTTC
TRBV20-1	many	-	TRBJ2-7	CSAIPSASVYEQYF	TGCAGTGCTATCCCCTCAGCGTCGGTCTACGAGCAGTACTTC
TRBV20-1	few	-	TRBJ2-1	CSARPRHLSSYNEQFF	TGCAGTGCTAGACCCCGACACCTAAGCTCCTACAATGAGCAGTTCTTC
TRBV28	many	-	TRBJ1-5	CASSFGGHNQPQHF	TGTGCCAGCAGTTTCGGGGGGCACAATCAGCCCCAGCATTTT
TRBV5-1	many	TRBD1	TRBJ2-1	CASSQSPGTGDDEQFF	TGCGCCAGCAGCCAAAGTCCCGGGACAGGAGACGATGAGCAGTTCTTC
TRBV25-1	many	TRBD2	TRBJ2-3	CASSGGARTDTQYF	TGTGCCAGCAGCGGGGGGGCGAGGACAGATACGCAGTATTTT
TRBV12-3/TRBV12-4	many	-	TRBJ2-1	CASRGLAKGGEQFF	TGTGCCAGCAGGGGGCTAGCGAAGGGCGGTGAGCAGTTCTTC
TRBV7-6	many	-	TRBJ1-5	CASSRDSNQPQHF	TGTGCCAGCAGCAGGGACAGCAATCAGCCCCAGCATTTT
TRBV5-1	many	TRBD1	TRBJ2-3	CASSFRRDSNTDTQYF	TGCGCCAGCAGCTTTCGCCGGGACAGCAATACAGATACGCAGTATTTT
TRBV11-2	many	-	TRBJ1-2	CASSLPGGDYGYTF	TGTGCCAGCAGCTTACCCGGCGGGGACTATGGCTACACCTTC
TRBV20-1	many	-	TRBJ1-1	CSARLTWNTEAFF	TGCAGTGCTAGACTTACATGGAACACTGAAGCTTTCTTT
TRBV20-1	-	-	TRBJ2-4	CSAIVVPAGIQYF	TGCAGTGCTATCGTCGTTCCGGCCGGCATTCAGTACTTC
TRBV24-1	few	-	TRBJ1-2	CATSDFGGGYTF	TGTGCCACCAGTGATTTTGGCGGTGGCTACACCTTC
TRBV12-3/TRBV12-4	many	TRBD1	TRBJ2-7	CASRRTGSSYEQYF	TGTGCCAGCAGACGGACAGGGTCGTCCTACGAGCAGTACTTC
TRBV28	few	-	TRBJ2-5	CASNDRGAETQYF	TGTGCCAGCAACGATAGAGGAGCGGAGACCCAGTACTTC
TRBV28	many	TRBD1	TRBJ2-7	CASSFGTGRYEQYF	TGTGCCAGCAGTTTTGGGACAGGGAGGTACGAGCAGTACTTC
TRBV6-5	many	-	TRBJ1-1	CASSYDQGPRRTEAFF	TGTGCCAGCAGTTACGACCAGGGGCCCCGGAGGACTGAAGCTTTCTTT
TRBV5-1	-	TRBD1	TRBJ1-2	CASSTGQGARDGYTF	TGCGCCAGCAGCACGGGACAGGGGGCGAGGGATGGCTACACCTTC
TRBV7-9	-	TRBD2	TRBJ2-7	CASSLGGVYSYEQYF	TGTGCCAGCAGCTTGGGGGGGGTATACTCCTACGAGCAGTACTTC
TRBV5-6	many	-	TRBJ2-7	CASSWGRSFYEQYF	TGTGCCAGCAGCTGGGGCAGGTCCTTCTACGAGCAGTACTTC
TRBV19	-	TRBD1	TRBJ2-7	CASSKRRGQGETYEQYF	TGTGCCAGTAGTAAAAGACGGGGACAGGGGGAGACCTACGAGCAGTACTTC
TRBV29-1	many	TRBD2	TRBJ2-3	CSVERSGGTDTQYF	TGCAGCGTTGAACGAAGCGGGGGCACAGATACGCAGTATTTT
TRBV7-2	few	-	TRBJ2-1	CASSFRVPNEQFF	TGTGCCAGCAGCTTCAGGGTACCCAATGAGCAGTTCTTC
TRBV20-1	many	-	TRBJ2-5	CSAAQAAAKTQYF	TGCAGTGCAGCCCAGGCGGCTGCGAAGACCCAGTACTTC
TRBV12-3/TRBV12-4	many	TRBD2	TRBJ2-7	CASSRTSGGSYEQYF	TGTGCCAGCAGTCGGACTAGCGGGGGGTCCTACGAGCAGTACTTC
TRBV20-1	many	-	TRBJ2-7	CSARGDISEQYF	TGCAGTGCTAGAGGGGATATCAGCGAGCAGTACTTC
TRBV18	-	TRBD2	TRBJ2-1	CASSPRLAGGQSSYNEQFF	TGTGCCAGCTCACCACGACTAGCGGGGGGCCAGAGCTCCTACAATGAGCAGTTCTTC
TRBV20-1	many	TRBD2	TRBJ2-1	CSAREVLAGDYNEQFF	TGCAGTGCTAGAGAAGTCTTAGCGGGGGACTACAATGAGCAGTTCTTC
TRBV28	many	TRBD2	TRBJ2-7	CASSFTLAGGDYEQYF	TGTGCCAGCAGTTTCACTCTAGCGGGGGGTGATTACGAGCAGTACTTC
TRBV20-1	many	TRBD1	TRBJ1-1	CSAAPLGGQVDFEVRMNTEAFF	TGCAGTGCTGCGCCCTTAGGAGGACAGGTAGATTTTGAGGTTAGGATGAACACTGAAGCTTTCTTT
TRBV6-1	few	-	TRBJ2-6	CASSHRGLGANVLTF	TGTGCCAGCAGCCACCGGGGTTTGGGGGCCAACGTCCTGACTTTC
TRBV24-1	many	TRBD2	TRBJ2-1	CATSDPKLAGIYNEQFF	TGTGCCACCAGTGACCCTAAACTAGCGGGGATCTACAATGAGCAGTTCTTC
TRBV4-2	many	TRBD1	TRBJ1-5	CASSRDRDSNQPQHF	TGTGCCAGCAGCCGGGACAGGGATAGCAATCAGCCCCAGCATTTT
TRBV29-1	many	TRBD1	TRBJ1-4	CSVEDHQGANEKLFF	TGCAGCGTTGAAGATCATCAGGGGGCAAATGAAAAACTGTTTTTT
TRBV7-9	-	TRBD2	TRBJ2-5	CASSSSGTRTQETQYF	TGTGCCAGCAGCTCGTCCGGGACTAGAACCCAAGAGACCCAGTACTTC
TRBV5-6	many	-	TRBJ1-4	CASSAVATNEKLFF	TGTGCCAGCAGCGCCGTTGCAACTAATGAAAAACTGTTTTTT
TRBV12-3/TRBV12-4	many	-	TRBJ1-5	CASSPLLLDQPQHF	TGTGCCAGCAGCCCCCTTTTATTAGATCAGCCCCAGCATTTT
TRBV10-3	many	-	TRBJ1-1	CAISDNRKRVTEAFF	TGTGCCATCAGTGATAATAGAAAACGGGTCACTGAAGCTTTCTTT
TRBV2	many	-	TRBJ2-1	CASSEAPRVDEQFF	TGTGCCAGCAGTGAGGCGCCGCGGGTGGATGAGCAGTTCTTC
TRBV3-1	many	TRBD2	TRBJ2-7	CASSRLTSGMDYEQYF	TGTGCCAGCAGCCGGCTTACTAGCGGGATGGACTACGAGCAGTACTTC
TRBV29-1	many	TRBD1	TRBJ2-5	CSSGQIKETQYF	TGCAGCTCGGGACAGATAAAAGAGACCCAGTACTTC
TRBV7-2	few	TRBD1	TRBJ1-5	CASSSGQGELSNQPQHF	TGTGCCAGCAGCTCGGGACAGGGGGAATTAAGCAATCAGCCCCAGCATTTT
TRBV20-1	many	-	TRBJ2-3	CSASVSLDTQYF	TGCAGTGCTAGCGTCTCCTTGGATACGCAGTATTTT
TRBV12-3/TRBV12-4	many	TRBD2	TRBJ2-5	CASSPRGLAGQTQYF	TGTGCCAGCAGTCCCCGGGGGCTAGCGGGCCAGACCCAGTACTTC
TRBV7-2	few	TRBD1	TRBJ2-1	CASRPDRASYNEQFF	TGTGCCAGCAGACCAGACAGGGCGTCCTACAATGAGCAGTTCTTC
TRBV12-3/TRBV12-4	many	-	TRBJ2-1	CASSWRTSYNEQFF	TGTGCCAGCAGTTGGAGGACCTCCTACAATGAGCAGTTCTTC
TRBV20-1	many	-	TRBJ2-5	CSAREDQETQYF	TGCAGTGCTAGAGAGGATCAAGAGACCCAGTACTTC
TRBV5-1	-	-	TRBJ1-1	CASSLAGDTEAFF	TGCGCCAGCAGCTTGGCTGGGGACACTGAAGCTTTCTTT